The next 29 T cell receptor beta chains were all read from a single sample in a study of T cell changes during pregnancy in multiple sclerosis. Generated by immunoSEQ multiplex PCR, the TCRdb table keeps only in-frame clones and is missing some. This sample has around 26,000 clones; approximately 86% occur once, and the top ten carry less than 15%. Source: CD8+ T cells from peripheral blood mononuclear cells, taken in the first trimester of pregnancy. The receptors originated from a female donor in good health, enrolled as a control in a pregnancy study.

The chain combines TRBV13 with TRBJ1-1; D is ambiguous. The CDR3 sequence is 13 residues long. CDR1 is PRHDT and CDR2 is FYEKMQ in the germline V gene (reference sequence). Trimming shortened V by 2 bases and J by 4 bases, and 8 bases separated the two germline ends. The CDR3 protein is CASSLFGSTEAFF. In DNA form, the CDR3 reads TGTGCCAGCAGCTTATTCGGGAGCACTGAAGCTTTCTTT.

A single count supports this clone. The gene calls are TRBV28 and TRBJ1-1; D unresolved. This CDR3 region has 15 residues. Trimming took off 2 bases at V and 0 bases at J, with 10 bases between the two ends. Germline loops: CDR1 MDHEN, CDR2 SYDVKM. CDR3 sequence reads: CASSLSRDMNTEAFF. As DNA, the CDR3 is TGTGCCAGCAGTTTAAGTCGGGATATGAACACTGAAGCTTTCTTT.

The genes are TRBV5-6 and TRBJ1-1, with 7 nucleotides matching TRBD1. With V trimmed by 4 bases and J by 2 bases, 8 bases remained unmatched. The V gene's germline CDR1 is SGHDT and CDR2 YYEEEE. CDR3 length: 15 residues. The CDR3 DNA follows: TGTGCCAGCAGCGCTATTACAGGGGTTAACACTGAAGCTTTCTTT. This codes for CASSAITGVNTEAFF.

V gene TRBV7-6 combines with J gene TRBJ2-7, with 8 bases lining up with TRBD1. Looked up from germline, CDR1 is SGHVS and CDR2 is FNYEAQ. The CDR3 is made up of 14 amino acids. J gave up 2 bases and V 5 bases, and 5 bases lay outside the gene matches. The CDR3, as DNA: TGTGCCAGCAGCCAAACGACAGGGGCCTACGAGCAGTACTTC. This gives the protein CASSQTTGAYEQYF.

This clone came up many times. This chain joins TRBV6-4 and TRBJ2-3; D possibly corresponds to TRBD2 (6 bases). The germline CDR1 and CDR2 sequences are MRHNA and SNTAGT. Trimming took 5 bases from V and 1 from J, leaving 7 bases between them. The length of the CDR3 is 13 residues. CDR3 amino acids: CASSPSGTDTQYF. The CDR3 coding sequence is TGTGCCAGCAGTCCTAGCGGCACAGATACGCAGTATTTT.

This clone was counted between two and nine times. The chain has TRBV6-1 and TRBJ1-6; maybe TRBD1 (5 bases). The CDR3 contains 15 residues. V lost 3 bases, J lost 9 bases, and 15 bases lay in between. Germline-derived CDR1 and CDR2 are MNHNS and SASEGT. The CDR3 spells CASSEVKGEGSPLHF. Written as DNA, the CDR3 is TGTGCCAGCAGTGAGGTGAAAGGGGAAGGTTCACCCCTCCACTTT.

The chain combines TRBV6-4 with TRBJ2-5, with 14 positions matching TRBD2. CDR1 MRHNA and CDR2 SNTAGT come from the germline V gene. The CDR3 is made up of 16 amino acids. Unmatched junction bases numbered 6, after V lost 4 bases and J lost 5 bases. This CDR3 reads CASSATSGGAGETQYF. CDR3 DNA sequence: TGTGCCAGCAGTGCGACTAGCGGGGGGGCCGGCGAGACCCAGTACTTC.

V and J are TRBV5-6 and TRBJ2-6; D call uncertain. Germline loops: CDR1 SGHDT, CDR2 YYEEEE. The CDR3 contains 16 residues. V gave up 0 bases and J gave up 0 bases, with 7 bases separating them. CDR3 nucleotide sequence: TGTGCCAGCAGCTTGGACTTTTACTCTGGGGCCAACGTCCTGACTTTC. Protein product: CASSLDFYSGANVLTF.

The chain links TRBV9 to TRBJ2-7, with 8 bases that match TRBD1. CDR3 length equals 13 residues. The J segment lost 7 bases and the V segment lost 5 bases, leaving 8 bases of the junction unmatched. Germline loops: CDR1 SGDLS, CDR2 YYNGEE. The CDR3 protein is CASSDKQGAEQYF. The CDR3 DNA is TGTGCCAGCAGTGACAAGCAGGGGGCTGAGCAGTACTTC.

This clone has a single count. V and J are TRBV27 and TRBJ2-3, with a possible D match to TRBD2 (6 bases). CDR1 and CDR2 from the germline V gene are MNHEY and SMNVEV (reference sequence). V was pared by 9 bases and J by 2 bases, with 12 bases between. This CDR3 is built from 13 residues. DNA of the CDR3: TGTGCCAGTAAGCGGGCCCTCACAGATACGCAGTATTTT. It encodes CASKRALTDTQYF.

The J gene is TRBJ2-7, the V gene TRBV5-4, with 10 bases aligning to TRBD1. CDR1 is SGHNT, CDR2 YYREEE, per germline (reference sequence). The length of the CDR3 is 15 residues. V shed 4 bases and J 2 bases; nucleotides not matched to a gene: 6. CDR3 sequence reads: CASSPGTGETYEQYF. DNA of the CDR3: TGTGCCAGCAGCCCCGGGACAGGGGAGACCTACGAGCAGTACTTC.

J is TRBJ2-5 and V is TRBV19, with D uncertain. The germline V gene has CDR1 LNHDA and CDR2 SQIVND (reference sequence). The CDR3 is 13 residues long. V lost 2 bases and J 5 bases, leaving 9 bases between the germline ends. CDR3 sequence: CASSILVAETQYF. CDR3 DNA sequence: TGTGCCAGTAGTATACTAGTTGCGGAGACCCAGTACTTC.

This clone has a single count. The gene calls are TRBV27 and TRBJ2-1; D is undetermined. The length of the CDR3 is 15 residues. CDR1 is MNHEY, CDR2 SMNVEV, per germline (reference sequence). The V gene lost 2 bases and the J gene lost 10 bases, with 18 bases spanning the gap. The CDR3 spells CASSLGTEVSWEQFF. The CDR3 DNA reads as TGTGCCAGCAGTTTAGGTACTGAAGTAAGTTGGGAGCAGTTCTTC.

This sequence joins TRBV5-6 and TRBJ1-5; 8 bases match TRBD1. Germline loops: CDR1 SGHDT, CDR2 YYEEEE. Trimming cost V 0 bases and J 6 bases; bases outside gene matches: 5. The CDR3 is 15 residues long. CDR3 amino acids: CASSLAGGLRQPQHF. The CDR3 nucleotides are TGTGCCAGCAGCTTGGCAGGGGGCTTGCGTCAGCCCCAGCATTTT.

The chain recombines TRBV27 with TRBJ2-7; a weak D match, TRBD2 (6 bases). CDR3 length equals 16 residues. V was trimmed by 0 bases and J by 1 base, leaving 13 bases between them. From germline, CDR1 is MNHEY and CDR2 SMNVEV (reference sequence). The CDR3 DNA reads TGTGCCAGCAGTTTATCTGGGACTCCGTTTTCCTACGAGCAGTACTTC. It specifies CASSLSGTPFSYEQYF.

The CDR3 loop reads CASSLAFFGYTF. The DNA for the CDR3 is TGTGCCAGCAGCTTAGCGTTCTTTGGCTACACCTTC. This chain links TRBV7-8 with TRBJ1-2; no definite D call. The CDR3 runs to 12 residues. CDR1 is SGHVS and CDR2 is FQNEAQ in the germline V gene. V shed 0 bases and J shed 7 bases, with 6 bases lying between them.

The V and J genes are TRBV27 and TRBJ2-1; 9 bases are shared with TRBD1. Germline V gives CDR1 MNHEY, CDR2 SMNVEV (reference sequence). This CDR3 contains 15 residues. V shed 2 bases and J 4 bases; nucleotides not matched to a gene: 3. The CDR3 region is CASSLNRGLYNEQFF. The CDR3 DNA is TGTGCCAGCAGTTTAAACAGGGGGCTTTACAATGAGCAGTTCTTC.

The chain joins TRBV4-2 to TRBJ2-7; a possible D gene is TRBD1 (6 bases). Germline CDR1 LGHNA, CDR2 YNFKEQ. The CDR3 is 16 amino acids. V dropped 1 base and J dropped 2 bases, with 15 bases sitting between them. Here the CDR3 reads CASSQVVGQGPYEQYF. The CDR3 coding sequence is TGTGCCAGCAGCCAAGTCGTGGGGCAGGGGCCCTACGAGCAGTACTTC.

This sequence joins TRBV19 and TRBJ2-1, with D possibly matching TRBD2 (6 bases). Germline V gene sequence: CDR1 LNHDA, CDR2 SQIVND (reference sequence). This CDR3 comprises 14 residues. Trimming took 6 bases from V and 7 from J, leaving 16 bases between them. The CDR3 DNA reads as TGTGCCAGTAGGGCCCCGGGACTGGATAATGAGCAGTTCTTC. As protein: CASRAPGLDNEQFF.

The J gene is TRBJ2-3, the V gene TRBV5-1; 8 nucleotides line up with TRBD1. The CDR3 length is 16 residues. CDR1 is SGHRS, CDR2 YFSETQ, per germline. V shed 3 bases and J 4 bases; nucleotides not matched to a gene: 10. CDR3 DNA: TGCGCCAGCAGCTCCCTACAGGGGGTTGTCGCAGATACGCAGTATTTT. Translating gives CASSSLQGVVADTQYF.

The J gene is TRBJ1-2, the V gene TRBV28; TRBD1 is a possible D gene (5 bases). CDR1 MDHEN and CDR2 SYDVKM come from the germline V gene. The V and J ends lost 5 bases and 4 bases respectively, with 8 bases between them. CDR3 length: 12 residues. The CDR3 sequence is CASSLDTYGYTF. CDR3 nucleotides: TGTGCCAGCAGTCTGGACACCTATGGCTACACCTTC.

The CDR3 loop reads CASSFRQGETYEQYF. The CDR3 region has the DNA TGTGCCAGCAGTTTCCGACAGGGAGAGACCTACGAGCAGTACTTC. The rearrangement joins TRBV28 to TRBJ2-7; TRBD1 matches 7 bases. Germline loops: CDR1 MDHEN, CDR2 SYDVKM. V was pared by 3 bases and J by 2 bases, with 7 bases of the junction left unmatched. The CDR3 length is 15 residues.

The V gene is TRBV7-6, the J gene TRBJ2-3, with 9 nucleotides matching TRBD1. The CDR3 covers 14 residues. Germline V gene lookup returns CDR1 SGHVS and CDR2 FNYEAQ. Trimming removed 5 bases from V and 4 bases from J; junction bases left unmatched: 4. Here the CDR3 reads CASSPGTGPDTQYF. CDR3 nucleotides: TGTGCCAGCAGCCCGGGGACAGGGCCAGATACGCAGTATTTT.

The chain combines TRBV27 with TRBJ1-1; tentatively, D is TRBD1 (5 bases). This CDR3 comprises 14 residues. Trimming took 3 bases from V and 2 from J, leaving 10 bases between them. CDR1 MNHEY and CDR2 SMNVEV come from the germline V gene (reference sequence). The CDR3 sequence: CASSFGGGNTEAFF. For the CDR3, the DNA is TGTGCCAGCAGTTTTGGGGGGGGTAACACTGAAGCTTTCTTT.

Here the CDR3 reads CASDRGGNEQFF. CDR3 nucleotides: TGTGCCAGCGACAGGGGGGGGAATGAGCAGTTCTTC. This chain links TRBV28 with TRBJ2-1; TRBD1 matches 9 bases. The CDR3 consists of 12 residues. The germline gives CDR1 MDHEN, CDR2 SYDVKM. V dropped 8 bases and J dropped 7; count of bases not matched to a gene: 3. The full variable domain, rest sourced from reference TRBV28 and TRBJ2-1, is DVKVTQSSRYLVKRTGEKVFLECVQDMDHENMFWYRQDPGLGLRLIYFSYDVKMKEKGDIPEGYSVSREKKERFSLILESASTNQTSMYLCASDRGGNEQFFGPGTRLTVL.

The V and J genes are TRBV5-4 and TRBJ1-2; D not certain. The CDR3 covers 14 residues. Germline-derived CDR1 and CDR2 are SGHNT and YYREEE (reference sequence). The V end lost 0 bases, the J end lost 0 bases, and 6 bases lay between the germline ends. The CDR3 reads CASSLDTTNYGYTF. For the CDR3, the DNA is TGTGCCAGCAGCTTGGACACCACTAACTATGGCTACACCTTC. The complete variable domain, with remaining parts taken from reference TRBV5-4 and TRBJ1-2, reads ETGVTQSPTHLIKTRGQQVTLRCSSQSGHNTVSWYQQALGQGPQFIFQYYREEENGRGNFPPRFSGLQFPNYSSELNVNALELDDSALYLCASSLDTTNYGYTFGSGTRLTVV.

The gene calls are TRBV16 and TRBJ2-3; D might be TRBD2 (6 bases). Trimming stripped 0 bases from V and 6 bases from J, with 13 bases between. Germline V CDR1 and CDR2: KGHSY, FQNENV. The CDR3 totals 15 residues. The CDR3 sequence: CASSQSGGAGDTQYF. The DNA of the CDR3 is TGTGCCAGCAGCCAATCCGGGGGTGCTGGGGATACGCAGTATTTT.

The rearrangement links TRBV6-5 to TRBJ1-6, with D possibly being TRBD1 (5 bases). With 2 bases removed from V and 10 bases from J, the gap between germline ends came to 18 bases. Germline CDR1 reads MNHEY; CDR2 reads SVGAGI. This CDR3 is built from 16 residues. The CDR3, as DNA: TGTGCCAGCAGTTACCGGTTCTCGGGGGTCGAGTCACCCCTCCACTTT. This sequence encodes CASSYRFSGVESPLHF.

This chain connects TRBV9 to TRBJ1-4; 8 bases are a match to TRBD1. The CDR3 covers 15 residues. Germline CDR1 and CDR2: SGDLS and YYNGEE. The trim removed 3 bases at V and 6 bases at J, leaving 7 bases unmatched. CDR3 amino acids: CASSADRGGYEKLFF. The CDR3 DNA reads TGTGCCAGCAGCGCAGACAGGGGAGGATATGAAAAACTGTTTTTT.